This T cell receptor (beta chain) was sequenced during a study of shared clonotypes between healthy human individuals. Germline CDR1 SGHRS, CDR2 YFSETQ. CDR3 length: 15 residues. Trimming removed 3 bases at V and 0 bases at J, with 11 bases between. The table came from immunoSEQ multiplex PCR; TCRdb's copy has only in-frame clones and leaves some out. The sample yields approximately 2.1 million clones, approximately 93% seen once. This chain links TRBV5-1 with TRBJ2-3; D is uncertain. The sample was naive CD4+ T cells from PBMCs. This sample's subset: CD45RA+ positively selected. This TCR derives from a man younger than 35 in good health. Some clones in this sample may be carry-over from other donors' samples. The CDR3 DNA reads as TGCGCCAGCAGCTCCATGTGGGGTAGCACAGATACGCAGTATTTT. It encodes CASSSMWGSTDTQYF.